Sequencing of this T cell receptor (beta chain) was carried out in a study of T-cell reconstitution after alpha-beta-depleted transplantation in children. The CDR3 covers 11 residues. This clonotype appeared many times. Sequence at one end of the junction differs from germline and may be a read error. As it was prepared, the TCRbeta library received unique molecular identifiers. TCRdb re-called the PCR reads through MiXCR, storing one row per CDR3 protein. The table lists roughly 400,000 distinct CDR3 sequences, around 21% of them singletons. Sample: PBMCs from the stem cell graft donor, taken from the stem cell graft. This TCR derives from a human donor who donated a stem cell graft to a child with acute myeloid leukemia. This sequence joins TRBV12-3 or TRBV12-4 and TRBJ2-3; unclear D gene. The CDR3 region is CASSNSDTQYF. The CDR3 region has the DNA TGCGCCAGCAGCAACTCAGATACGCAGTATTTT.